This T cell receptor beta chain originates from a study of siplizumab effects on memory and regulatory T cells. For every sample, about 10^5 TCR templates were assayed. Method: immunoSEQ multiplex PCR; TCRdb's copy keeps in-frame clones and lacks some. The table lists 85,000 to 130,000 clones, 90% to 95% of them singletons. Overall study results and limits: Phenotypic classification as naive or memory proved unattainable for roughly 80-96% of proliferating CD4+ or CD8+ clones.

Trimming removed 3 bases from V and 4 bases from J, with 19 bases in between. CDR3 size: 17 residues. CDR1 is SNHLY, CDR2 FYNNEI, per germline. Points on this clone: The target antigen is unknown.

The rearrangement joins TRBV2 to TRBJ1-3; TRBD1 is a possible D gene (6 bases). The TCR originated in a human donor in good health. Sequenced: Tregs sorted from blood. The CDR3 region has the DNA TGTGCCAGCAGTGATTACGAACTCCTGGGGGCAGGAAACACCATATATTTT. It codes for CASSDYELLGAGNTIYF.